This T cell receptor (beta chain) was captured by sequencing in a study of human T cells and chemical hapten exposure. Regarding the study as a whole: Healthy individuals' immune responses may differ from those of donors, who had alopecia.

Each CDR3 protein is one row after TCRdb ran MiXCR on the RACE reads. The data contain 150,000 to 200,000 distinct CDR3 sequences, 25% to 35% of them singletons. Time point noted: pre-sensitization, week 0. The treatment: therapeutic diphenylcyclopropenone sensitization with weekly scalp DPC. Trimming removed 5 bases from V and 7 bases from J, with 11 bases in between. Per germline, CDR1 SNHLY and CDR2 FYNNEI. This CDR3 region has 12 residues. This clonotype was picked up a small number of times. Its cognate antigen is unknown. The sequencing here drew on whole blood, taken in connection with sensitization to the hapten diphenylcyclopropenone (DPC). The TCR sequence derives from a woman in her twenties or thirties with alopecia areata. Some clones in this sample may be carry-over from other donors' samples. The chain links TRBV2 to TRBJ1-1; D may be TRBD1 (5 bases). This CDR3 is CASSPRGFEAFF. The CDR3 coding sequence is TGTGCCAGCAGTCCAAGGGGCTTTGAAGCTTTCTTT.